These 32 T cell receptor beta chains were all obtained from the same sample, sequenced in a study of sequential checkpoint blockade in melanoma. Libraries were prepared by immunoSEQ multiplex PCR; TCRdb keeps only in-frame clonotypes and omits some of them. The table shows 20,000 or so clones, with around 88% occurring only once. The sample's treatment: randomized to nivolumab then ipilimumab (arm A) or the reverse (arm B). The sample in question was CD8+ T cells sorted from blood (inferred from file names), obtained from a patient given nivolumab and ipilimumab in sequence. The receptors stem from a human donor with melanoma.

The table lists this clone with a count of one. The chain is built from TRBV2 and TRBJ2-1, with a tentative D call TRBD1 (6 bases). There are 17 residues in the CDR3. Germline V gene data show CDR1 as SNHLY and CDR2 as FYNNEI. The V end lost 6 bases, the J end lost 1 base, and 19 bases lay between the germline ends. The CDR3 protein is CASRPDLGGISYNEQFF. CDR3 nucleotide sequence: TGTGCCAGCAGGCCCGACCTAGGGGGTATTTCCTACAATGAGCAGTTCTTC.

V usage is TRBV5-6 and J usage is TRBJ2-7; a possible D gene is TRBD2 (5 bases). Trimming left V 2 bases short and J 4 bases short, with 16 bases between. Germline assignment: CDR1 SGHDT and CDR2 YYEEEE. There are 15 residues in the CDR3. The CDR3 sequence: CASSLGGRSAYEQYF. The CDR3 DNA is TGTGCCAGCAGCTTAGGTGGGAGATCTGCTTACGAGCAGTACTTC.

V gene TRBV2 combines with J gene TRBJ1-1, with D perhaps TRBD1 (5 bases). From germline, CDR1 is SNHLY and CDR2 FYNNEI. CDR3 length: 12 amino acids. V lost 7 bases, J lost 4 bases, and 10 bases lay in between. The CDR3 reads CASTRGITEAFF. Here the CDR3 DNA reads TGTGCCAGCACAAGGGGAATCACTGAAGCTTTCTTT. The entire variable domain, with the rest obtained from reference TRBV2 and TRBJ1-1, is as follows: EPEVTQTPSHQVTQMGQEVILRCVPISNHLYFYWYRQILGQKVEFLVSFYNNEISEKSEIFDDQFSVERPDGSNFTLKIRSTKLEDSAMYFCASTRGITEAFFGQGTRLTVV.

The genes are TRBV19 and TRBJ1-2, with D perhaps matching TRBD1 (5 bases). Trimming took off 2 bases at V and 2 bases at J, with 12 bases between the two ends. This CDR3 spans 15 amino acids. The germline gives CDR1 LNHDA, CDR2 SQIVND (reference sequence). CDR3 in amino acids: CASSIWAGRNYGYTF. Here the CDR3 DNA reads TGTGCCAGTAGTATATGGGCAGGGCGAAACTATGGCTACACCTTC.

This CDR3 is CASSSRGSESEKLFF. Here the CDR3 DNA reads TGCGCCAGCAGCTCGAGGGGGAGTGAGAGTGAAAAACTGTTTTTT. The rearrangement links TRBV5-1 to TRBJ1-4; possibly TRBD1 for D (6 bases). The V gene lost 3 bases and the J gene lost 7 bases, with 16 bases spanning the gap. The CDR3 is 15 residues long. Germline CDR1 is SGHRS and CDR2 is YFSETQ.

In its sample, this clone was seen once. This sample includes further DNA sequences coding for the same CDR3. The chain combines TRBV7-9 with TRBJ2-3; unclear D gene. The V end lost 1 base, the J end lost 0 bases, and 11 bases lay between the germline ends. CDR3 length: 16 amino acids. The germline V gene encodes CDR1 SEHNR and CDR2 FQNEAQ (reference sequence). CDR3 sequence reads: CASSLGPDPSTDTQYF. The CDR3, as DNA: TGTGCCAGCAGCTTAGGGCCAGATCCTAGCACAGATACGCAGTATTTT.

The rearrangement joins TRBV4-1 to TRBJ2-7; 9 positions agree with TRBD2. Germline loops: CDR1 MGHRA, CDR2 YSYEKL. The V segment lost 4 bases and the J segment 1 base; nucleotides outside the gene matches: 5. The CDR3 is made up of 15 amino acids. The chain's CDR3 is CASSPSSGTSYEQYF. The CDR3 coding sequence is TGCGCCAGCAGCCCCTCTAGCGGGACTTCCTACGAGCAGTACTTC.

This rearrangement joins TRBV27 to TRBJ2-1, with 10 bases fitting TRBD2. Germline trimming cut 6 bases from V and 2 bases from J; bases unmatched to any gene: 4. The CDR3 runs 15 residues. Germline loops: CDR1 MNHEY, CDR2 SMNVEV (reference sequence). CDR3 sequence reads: CASSTGTSAYNEQFF. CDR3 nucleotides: TGTGCCAGCAGCACCGGGACTAGCGCCTACAATGAGCAGTTCTTC.

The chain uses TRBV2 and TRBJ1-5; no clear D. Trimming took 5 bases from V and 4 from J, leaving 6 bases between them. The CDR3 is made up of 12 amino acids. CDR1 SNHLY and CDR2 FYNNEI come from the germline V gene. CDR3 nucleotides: TGTGCCAGCAGTCCCCTGAATCAGCCCCAGCATTTT. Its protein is CASSPLNQPQHF.

In nucleotides, the CDR3 is TGTGCCAGCAGCAGTTATCGGGAAAACCCCTACGAGCAGTACTTC. This gives the protein CASSSYRENPYEQYF. The genes are TRBV28 and TRBJ2-7; a possible D gene is TRBD2 (5 bases). Trimming stripped 6 bases from V and 2 bases from J, with 17 bases between. CDR3 length: 15 residues. The germline V gene has CDR1 MDHEN and CDR2 SYDVKM.

The CDR3 protein is CASSSKQSSYEQYF. The CDR3 region has the DNA TGTGCCAGCTCATCAAAACAAAGTAGCTACGAGCAGTACTTC. This chain links TRBV18 with TRBJ2-5; the D is unclear. The end of the DNA is better explained by TRBJ2-7, so the J call may be wrong. There are 14 residues in the CDR3. Germline V gene lookup returns CDR1 KGHSH and CDR2 LQKENI.

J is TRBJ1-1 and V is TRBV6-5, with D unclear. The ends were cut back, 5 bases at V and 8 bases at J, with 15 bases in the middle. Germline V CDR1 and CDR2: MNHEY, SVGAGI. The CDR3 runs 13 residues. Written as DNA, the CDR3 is TGTGCCAGCAGTCCTCTAATAAACTTCGAAGCTTTCTTT. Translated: CASSPLINFEAFF.

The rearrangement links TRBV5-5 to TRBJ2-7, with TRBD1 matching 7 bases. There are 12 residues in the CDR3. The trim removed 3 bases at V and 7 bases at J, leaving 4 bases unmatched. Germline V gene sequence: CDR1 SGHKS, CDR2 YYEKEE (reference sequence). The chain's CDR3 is CASSWTGWEQYF. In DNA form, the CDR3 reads TGTGCCAGCAGCTGGACAGGCTGGGAGCAGTACTTC. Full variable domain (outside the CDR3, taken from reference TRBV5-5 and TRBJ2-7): DAGVTQSPTHLIKTRGQQVTLRCSPISGHKSVSWYQQVLGQGPQFIFQYYEKEERGRGNFPDRFSARQFPNYSSELNVNALLLGDSALYLCASSWTGWEQYFGPGTRLTVT.

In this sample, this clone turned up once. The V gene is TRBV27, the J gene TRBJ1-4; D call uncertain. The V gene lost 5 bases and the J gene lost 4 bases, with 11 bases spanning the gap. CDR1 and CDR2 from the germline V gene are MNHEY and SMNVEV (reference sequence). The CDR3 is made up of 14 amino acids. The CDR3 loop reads CASSPDTGNEKLFF. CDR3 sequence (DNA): TGTGCCAGCAGTCCTGACACCGGTAATGAAAAACTGTTTTTT.

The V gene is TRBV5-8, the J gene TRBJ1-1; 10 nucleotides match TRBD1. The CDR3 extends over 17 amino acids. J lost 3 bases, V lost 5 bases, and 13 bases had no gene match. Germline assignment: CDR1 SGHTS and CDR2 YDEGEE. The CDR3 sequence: CASRPRTGQGIDTEAFF. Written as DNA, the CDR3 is TGTGCCAGCAGGCCTCGAACGGGACAGGGGATCGACACTGAAGCTTTCTTT.

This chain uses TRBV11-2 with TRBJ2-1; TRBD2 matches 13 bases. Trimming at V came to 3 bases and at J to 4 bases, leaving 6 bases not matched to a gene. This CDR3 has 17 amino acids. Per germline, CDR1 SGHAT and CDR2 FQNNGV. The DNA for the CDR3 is TGTGCCAGCAGCTTCCCCGGGACTAGCGGGATTTACAATGAGCAGTTCTTC. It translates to CASSFPGTSGIYNEQFF. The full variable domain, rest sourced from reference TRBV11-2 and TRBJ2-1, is EAGVAQSPRYKIIEKRQSVAFWCNPISGHATLYWYQQILGQGPKLLIQFQNNGVVDDSQLPKDRFSAERLKGVDSTLKIQPAKLEDSAVYLCASSFPGTSGIYNEQFFGPGTRLTVL.

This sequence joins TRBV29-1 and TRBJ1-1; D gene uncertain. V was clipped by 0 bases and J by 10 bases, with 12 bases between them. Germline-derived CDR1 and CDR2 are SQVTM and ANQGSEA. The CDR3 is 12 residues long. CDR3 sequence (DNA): TGCAGCGTTGAAGAGGGCCCAGCTCCAGCTTTCTTT. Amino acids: CSVEEGPAPAFF.

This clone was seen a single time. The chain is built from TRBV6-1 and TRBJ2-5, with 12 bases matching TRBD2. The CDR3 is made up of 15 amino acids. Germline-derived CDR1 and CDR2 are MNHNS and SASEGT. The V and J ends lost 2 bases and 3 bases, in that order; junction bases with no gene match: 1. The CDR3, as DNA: TGTGCCAGCAGTGAACTAGCGGGAGGGGAAGAGACCCAGTACTTC. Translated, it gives CASSELAGGEETQYF.

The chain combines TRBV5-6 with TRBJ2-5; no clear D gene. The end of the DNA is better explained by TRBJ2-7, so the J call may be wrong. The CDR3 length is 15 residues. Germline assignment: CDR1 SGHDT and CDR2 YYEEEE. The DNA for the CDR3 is TGTGCCAGCAGCTTGGGGGCAGCCCGCACCTACGAGCAGTACTTC. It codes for CASSLGAARTYEQYF.

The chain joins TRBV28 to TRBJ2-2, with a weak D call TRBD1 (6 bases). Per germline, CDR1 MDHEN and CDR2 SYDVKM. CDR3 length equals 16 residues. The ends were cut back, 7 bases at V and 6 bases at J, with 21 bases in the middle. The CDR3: CASMGLRGTRAGELFF. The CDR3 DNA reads TGTGCCAGCATGGGGTTAAGGGGGACCAGGGCCGGGGAGCTGTTTTTT.

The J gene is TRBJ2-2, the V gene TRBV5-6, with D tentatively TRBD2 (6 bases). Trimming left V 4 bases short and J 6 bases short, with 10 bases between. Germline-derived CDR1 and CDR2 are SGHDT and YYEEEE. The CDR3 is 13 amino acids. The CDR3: CASSVGGPGELFF. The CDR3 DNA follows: TGTGCCAGCAGCGTCGGGGGTCCCGGGGAGCTGTTTTTT.

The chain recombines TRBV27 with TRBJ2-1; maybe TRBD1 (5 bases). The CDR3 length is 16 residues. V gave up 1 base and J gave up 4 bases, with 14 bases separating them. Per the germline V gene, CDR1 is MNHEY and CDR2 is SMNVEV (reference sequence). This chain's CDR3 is CASSLLKGQGYNEQFF. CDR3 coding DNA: TGTGCCAGCAGTTTATTGAAGGGCCAGGGATACAATGAGCAGTTCTTC.

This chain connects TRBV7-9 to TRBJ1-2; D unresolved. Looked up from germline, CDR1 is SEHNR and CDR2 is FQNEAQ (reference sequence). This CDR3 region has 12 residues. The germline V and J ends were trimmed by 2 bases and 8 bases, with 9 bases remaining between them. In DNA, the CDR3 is TGTGCCAGCAGCTTATCTATGAGAGGCTACACCTTC. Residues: CASSLSMRGYTF.

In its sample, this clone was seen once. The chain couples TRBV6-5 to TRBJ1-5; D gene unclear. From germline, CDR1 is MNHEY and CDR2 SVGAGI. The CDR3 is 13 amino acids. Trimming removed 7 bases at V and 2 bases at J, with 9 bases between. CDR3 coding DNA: TGTGCCAGCACCCACGGGGGCAATCAGCCCCAGCATTTT. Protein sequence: CASTHGGNQPQHF.

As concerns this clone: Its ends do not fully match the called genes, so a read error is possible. CDR3 sequence reads: CASSSGLAGAEEQFF. The DNA of the CDR3 is TGTGCTAGCAGCTCGGGACTAGCGGGGGCAGAAGAGCAGTTCTTC. The chain combines TRBV7-7 with TRBJ2-1; 14 nucleotides match TRBD2. This CDR3 is built from 15 residues. Germline-derived CDR1 and CDR2 are SSHAT and FNYEAQ (reference sequence).

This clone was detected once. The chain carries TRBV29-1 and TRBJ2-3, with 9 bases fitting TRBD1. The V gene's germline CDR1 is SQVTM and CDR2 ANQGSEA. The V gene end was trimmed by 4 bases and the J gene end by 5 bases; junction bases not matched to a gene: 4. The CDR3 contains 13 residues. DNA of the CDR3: TGCAGCGTTGGGGGACAGGGATTAGATACGCAGTATTTT. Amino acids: CSVGGQGLDTQYF.

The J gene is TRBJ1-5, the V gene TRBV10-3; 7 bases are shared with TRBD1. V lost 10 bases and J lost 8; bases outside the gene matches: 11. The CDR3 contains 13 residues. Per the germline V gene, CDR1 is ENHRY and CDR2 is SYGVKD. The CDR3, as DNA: TGTGCCACAAACCGGGACAGAGGAGAGCCCCAGCATTTT. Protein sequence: CATNRDRGEPQHF.

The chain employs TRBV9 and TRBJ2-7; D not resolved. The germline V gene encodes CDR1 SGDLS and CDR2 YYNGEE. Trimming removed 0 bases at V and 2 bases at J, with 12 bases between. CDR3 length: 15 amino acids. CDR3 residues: CASSVVPTETYEQYF. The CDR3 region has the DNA TGTGCCAGCAGCGTAGTTCCTACCGAGACCTACGAGCAGTACTTC.

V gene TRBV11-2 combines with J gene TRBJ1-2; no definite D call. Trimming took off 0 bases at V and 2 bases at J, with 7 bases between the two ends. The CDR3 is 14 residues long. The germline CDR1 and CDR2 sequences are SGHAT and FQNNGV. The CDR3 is CASSLEAGNYGYTF. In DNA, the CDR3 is TGTGCCAGCAGCTTAGAAGCAGGAAACTATGGCTACACCTTC.

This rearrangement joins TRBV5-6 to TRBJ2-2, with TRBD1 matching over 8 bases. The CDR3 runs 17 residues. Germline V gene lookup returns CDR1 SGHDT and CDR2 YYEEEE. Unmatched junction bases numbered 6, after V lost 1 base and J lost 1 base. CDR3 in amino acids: CASSLLTGTGNTGELFF. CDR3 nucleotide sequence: TGTGCCAGCAGCTTGTTAACGGGGACAGGGAACACCGGGGAGCTGTTTTTT.

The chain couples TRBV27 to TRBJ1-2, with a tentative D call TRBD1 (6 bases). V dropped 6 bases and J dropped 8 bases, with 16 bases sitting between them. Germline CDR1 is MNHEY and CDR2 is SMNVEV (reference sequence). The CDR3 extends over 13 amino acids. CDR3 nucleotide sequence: TGTGCCAGCAGCGACAGGTCTGTAGCGGGCTACACCTTC. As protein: CASSDRSVAGYTF.

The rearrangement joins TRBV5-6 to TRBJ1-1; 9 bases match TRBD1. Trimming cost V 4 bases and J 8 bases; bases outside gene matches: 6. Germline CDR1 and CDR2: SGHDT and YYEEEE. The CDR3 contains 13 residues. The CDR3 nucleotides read TGTGCCAGCAGCCTGTTAGGGACAGGGGAAGCTTTCTTT. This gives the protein CASSLLGTGEAFF.